This T cell receptor (beta chain) was recovered during a study of blood T cell repertoires in COVID-19. Study-wide background: T cells, B-cell-depleted T cells, or PBMCs provided the cDNA or gDNA that served as material.

TCRdb's table, derived via immunoSEQ multiplex PCR, lists solely in-frame clones and lacks some. The sample includes about 210,000 clones, around 83% of them seen just once. Germline loops: CDR1 SGHAT, CDR2 FQNNGV. The CDR3 extends over 16 amino acids. Deletions cut 4 bases from V and 2 bases from J, with 17 bases between. V and J are TRBV11-2 and TRBJ2-5; D might be TRBD1 (7 bases). The origin of this receptor is a woman between 45 and 65 years old with acute or convalescent COVID-19. The specimen was peripheral blood. The CDR3 coding sequence is TGTGCCAGCAGCTCGCACTTACAGGGGAGGCAAGAGACCCAGTACTTC. Encoded protein: CASSSHLQGRQETQYF.